The next 8 T cell receptor beta chains were all read from a single sample in a study of T cell changes during pregnancy in multiple sclerosis. The data were produced by immunoSEQ multiplex PCR, yet TCRdb's version contains in-frame clones alone and is incomplete. The table includes 20,000 to 25,000 clones, around 85% detected once. The sample was CD8+ T cells from peripheral blood mononuclear cells, taken in the first trimester of pregnancy. Receptors were obtained from a female donor in good health, enrolled as a control in a pregnancy study.

This sequence joins TRBV27 and TRBJ2-3; D ambiguous. V was cut by 5 bases and J by 0 bases, with 9 bases left in between. The CDR3 runs to 14 residues. Germline V lookup: CDR1 MNHEY, CDR2 SMNVEV (reference sequence). CDR3 amino acids: CASSTPRSTDTQYF. As DNA, the CDR3 is TGTGCCAGCAGTACTCCCCGAAGCACAGATACGCAGTATTTT.

The rearrangement links TRBV6-1 to TRBJ2-3; 8 nucleotides agree with TRBD2. The length of the CDR3 is 15 residues. CDR1 and CDR2 from the germline V gene are MNHNS and SASEGT. J was trimmed by 2 bases and V by 1 base; bases with no gene match: 2. DNA for the CDR3: TGTGCCAGCAGTGAAGGAGCGGGGGACACAGATACGCAGTATTTT. Protein product: CASSEGAGDTDTQYF.

This chain joins TRBV6-4 and TRBJ2-1; 9 bases match TRBD2. This CDR3 has 15 amino acids. J lost 8 bases, V lost 2 bases, and 7 bases had no gene match. Germline-derived CDR1 and CDR2 are MRHNA and SNTAGT. CDR3 residues: CASSDSGGSGHEQFF. The CDR3 DNA sequence: TGTGCCAGCAGTGACAGCGGGGGGAGCGGGCATGAGCAGTTCTTC.

The V call is TRBV4-1, the J call TRBJ1-1; no clear D. This CDR3 has 13 amino acids. Trimming stripped 3 bases from V and 0 bases from J, with 5 bases between. The germline gives CDR1 MGHRA, CDR2 YSYEKL. CDR3 nucleotides: TGCGCCAGCAGCCACGACATGAACACTGAAGCTTTCTTT. The encoded protein is CASSHDMNTEAFF.

The rearrangement uses TRBV29-1 and TRBJ2-1; 7 bases match TRBD2. CDR3 length: 15 residues. V shed 4 bases and J 2 bases; nucleotides not matched to a gene: 8. From germline, CDR1 is SQVTM and CDR2 ANQGSEA. Here the CDR3 DNA reads TGCAGCGTTGCGGTAGCGGGTAGAACCTACAATGAGCAGTTCTTC. This codes for CSVAVAGRTYNEQFF.

This chain connects TRBV5-4 to TRBJ2-7, with TRBD2 as a possible D gene (6 bases). V was trimmed by 2 bases and J by 7 bases, leaving 13 bases between them. Germline-derived CDR1 and CDR2 are SGHNT and YYREEE (reference sequence). This CDR3 contains 13 residues. The CDR3 here is CASSFQGGREQYF. The DNA for the CDR3 is TGTGCCAGCAGCTTTCAGGGAGGCAGGGAGCAGTACTTC.

CDR3 residues: CASGLAGTPAEQFF. Here the CDR3 DNA reads TGTGCCAGCGGACTAGCGGGCACACCGGCTGAGCAGTTCTTC. This chain joins TRBV7-6 and TRBJ2-1, with TRBD2 matching 11 bases. CDR1 and CDR2 from the germline V gene are SGHVS and FNYEAQ. This CDR3 is 14 amino acids long. V was pared by 8 bases and J by 9 bases, with 9 bases of the junction left unmatched.

The genes are TRBV5-1 and TRBJ2-1; 8 bases map to TRBD2. The junction had 6 bases not matched to a gene; V was cut back by 1 base and J by 0 bases. CDR1 and CDR2 from the germline V gene are SGHRS and YFSETQ. CDR3 size: 17 residues. CDR3 nucleotide sequence: TGCGCCAGCAGCTTGCCCCTAGCGGGCAGCTCCTACAATGAGCAGTTCTTC. Encoded protein: CASSLPLAGSSYNEQFF. The full variable domain, completed using reference TRBV5-1 and TRBJ2-1, is KAGVTQTPRYLIKTRGQQVTLSCSPISGHRSVSWYQQTPGQGLQFLFEYFSETQRNKGNFPGRFSGRQFSNSRSEMNVSTLELGDSALYLCASSLPLAGSSYNEQFFGPGTRLTVL.